This T cell receptor (beta chain) was documented in a study of shared clonotypes between healthy human individuals. Study-wide context: The plates for each donor numbered three CD4 naive, three CD4 memory, two CD8 naive and one CD8 memory. Notes on the study in general: Among several donors, approximately 4.6% of naive CD4 clonotypes were found in common. Only blood was sampled, and tissue TCR repertoires likely differ from blood ones. In the sorted subsets, rarefaction showed sequencing was incomplete despite large depth.

Libraries were prepared by immunoSEQ multiplex PCR; TCRdb keeps only in-frame clonotypes and omits some of them. This repertoire shows some 2,500,000 clones, about 90% found once; its top ten account for around 0.4%. As concerns this clone: What it binds is unknown. The sample holds other DNA sequences that translate to the same CDR3.

The CDR3 covers 16 residues. V was clipped by 0 bases and J by 1 base, with 9 bases between them. Germline CDR1 reads KGHSH; CDR2 reads LQKENI. Sequenced input: naive CD4+ T cells from PBMCs. Subset given: CD45RA+ positively selected. The TCR comes from a man aged 18 to 30 in good health. Some clones in this sample may be carry-over from other donors' samples. The chain employs TRBV18 and TRBJ2-2; possibly TRBD1 for D (6 bases). CDR3 amino acids: CASSPPTGLNTGELFF. For the CDR3, the DNA is TGTGCCAGCTCACCACCGACAGGTCTGAACACCGGGGAGCTGTTTTTT.